Described below is a single TCR beta chain sequence and its context. During active infection, Seattle patients enrolled and were then monitored through disease. Libraries were prepared by immunoSEQ multiplex PCR; TCRdb keeps only in-frame clonotypes and omits some of them. This table has roughly 150,000 clones, around nine tenths appearing once. The sample originates from a study of blood T cell repertoires in COVID-19. Study details: Sources were T cells, B-cell-depleted T cells, or PBMCs; the material itself was cDNA or gDNA.

Germline trimming cut 2 bases from V and 3 bases from J; bases unmatched to any gene: 4. This CDR3 contains 14 residues. The germline V gene encodes CDR1 SGHRS and CDR2 YFSETQ. Sequencing input: peripheral blood. The chain recombines TRBV5-1 with TRBJ1-2; TRBD1 agrees at 7 bases. This TCR came from a woman aged 65 to 85 with COVID-19, enrolled during active disease. CDR3 in amino acids: CASSFDRADYGYTF. In DNA form, the CDR3 reads TGCGCCAGCAGCTTTGACAGGGCTGACTATGGCTACACCTTC.